Sequencing of this TCR beta chain was carried out in a study of CD8 T cells in Susac syndrome. With random hexamers, reverse transcription was performed on roughly 0.45 to 1 ug of RNA. TCRdb re-called the immunoSEQ multiplex PCR reads through MiXCR, storing one row per CDR3 protein. Here the sample spans about 250,000 distinct CDR3 sequences, about 93% being singletons. The CDR3 runs 14 residues. Germline CDR1 is MGHDK and CDR2 is SYGVNS. With 3 bases removed from V and 5 bases from J, the gap between germline ends came to 10 bases. Sequenced: CD4+ T cells from PBMCs. The TCR was taken from a human donor with multiple sclerosis. The gene calls are TRBV25-1 and TRBJ1-4; D gene ambiguous. The CDR3 spells CASSEWQNNEKLFF. The CDR3 region has the DNA TGTGCCAGCAGTGAGTGGCAGAACAATGAAAAACTGTTTTTT.